The rows below give T cell receptor beta chains drawn from one sample of a study of identifying expanded T cells in peripheral blood. TCRdb's table, derived via immunoSEQ multiplex PCR, lists solely in-frame clones and lacks some. Found here are about 52,000 clones, roughly 80% of them singletons; the top ten hold less than 15%. Sequenced sample: blood. All receptors derive from a person aged 18 to 70 in good health. Each CDR3 is given with its conserved first and last residue. A D gene is named only where the DNA matches it firmly.

>TRBJ1-2|-|TRBV7-9
CASSLEGGGYTF
>TRBJ1-1|-|TRBV15
CATSRPSRDGTEAFF
>TRBJ1-2|-|TRBV6-1
CAGATGIGYGYTF
>TRBJ1-2|-|TRBV6-1
CASSESSPYGYTF
>TRBJ2-1|-|TRBV4-3
CASSLQSSSYNEQFF
>TRBJ1-1|-|TRBV19
CASTRDPNTEAFF
>TRBJ2-7|-|TRBV10-3
CAIRSSGNSYEQYF
>TRBJ1-3|TRBD1|TRBV6-5
CASSKGGRSGNTIYF
>TRBJ1-1|TRBD1|TRBV20-1
CSARGGQEAFF
>TRBJ2-3|-|TRBV27
CASSFLTPHTDTQYF
>TRBJ1-2|TRBD1|TRBV18
CASSQGGDGYTF
>TRBJ2-3|-|TRBV4-3
CASSQDPVSTDTQYF
>TRBJ2-2|TRBD2|TRBV11-3
CASSPGGGANTGELFF
>TRBJ2-3|-|TRBV27
CASSLEGGKYADTQYF
>TRBJ1-2|-|TRBV21-1
CASSIWTGTYGYTF
>TRBJ2-2|-|TRBV5-6
CASSLYKLTGELFF
>TRBJ2-1|TRBD2|TRBV29-1
CSVGQLASDEQFF
>TRBJ2-5|TRBD1|TRBV29-1
CSFGQGPKETQYF
>TRBJ1-3|-|TRBV5-6
CASRGLGGNTIYF
>TRBJ1-5|-|TRBV29-1
CSAGGYGNQPQHF
>TRBJ2-3|-|TRBV18
CASSQAAVGTQYF
>TRBJ2-7|TRBD1|TRBV5-4
CASSWSGQSDYEQYF
>TRBJ2-1|-|TRBV5-1
CASSKGDSYNEQFF
>TRBJ2-1|TRBD2|TRBV5-4
CASSPPGTSSYNEQFF
>TRBJ2-5|TRBD1|TRBV6-6
CASSYSRGPETQYF
>TRBJ1-1|-|TRBV6-1
CASSASKNMRNTEAFF
>TRBJ1-1|-|TRBV7-9
CASAGNTEAFF
>TRBJ2-1|TRBD1|TRBV18
CASSRDRVPSPYNEQFF
>TRBJ1-1|TRBD1|TRBV5-1
CASSIRDRGLGTEAFF
>TRBJ1-1|-|TRBV7-9
CASSLESGGTEAFF
>TRBJ2-3|TRBD1|TRBV7-2
CASRDRASTDTQYF